The T cell receptor (beta chain) described here comes from a study of OX40 agonist ivuxolimab in advanced cancers. This clone has a handful of counts. Sequencing used immunoSEQ multiplex PCR; TCRdb keeps in-frame clones, though not all of them. The sample has 80,000 or so clones, roughly 85% seen once. The receptor comes from an adult with an advanced solid tumor such as melanoma, head and neck, liver or kidney cancer. Specimen: CD4+ or CD8+ T cells sorted from blood, collected in a trial of the OX40 agonist ivuxolimab.

The CDR3 here is CASTFRVRNSPLHF. CDR3 nucleotides: TGTGCCAGCACTTTCAGGGTGAGGAATTCACCCCTCCACTTT. The chain employs TRBV28 and TRBJ1-6; D perhaps matches TRBD1 (5 bases). The V end lost 7 bases, the J end lost 7 bases, and 14 bases lay between the germline ends. This CDR3 contains 14 residues. Germline lookup yields CDR1 MDHEN and CDR2 SYDVKM.